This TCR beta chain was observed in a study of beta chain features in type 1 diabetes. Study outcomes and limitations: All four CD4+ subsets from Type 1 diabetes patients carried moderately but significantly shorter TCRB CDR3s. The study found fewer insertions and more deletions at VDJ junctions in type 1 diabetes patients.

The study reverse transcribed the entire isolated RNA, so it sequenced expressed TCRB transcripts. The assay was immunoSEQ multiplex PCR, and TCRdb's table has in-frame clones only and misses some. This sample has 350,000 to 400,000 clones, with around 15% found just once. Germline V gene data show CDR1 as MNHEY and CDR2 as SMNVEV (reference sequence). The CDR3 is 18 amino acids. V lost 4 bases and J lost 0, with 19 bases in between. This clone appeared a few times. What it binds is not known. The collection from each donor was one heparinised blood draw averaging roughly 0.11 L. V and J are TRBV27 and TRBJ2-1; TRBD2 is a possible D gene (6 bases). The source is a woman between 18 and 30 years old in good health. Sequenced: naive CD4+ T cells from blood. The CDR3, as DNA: TGTGCCAGCAGTTCCCCACTTGGGACTTCTAGCTCCTACAATGAGCAGTTCTTC. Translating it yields CASSSPLGTSSSYNEQFF.